The present entry profiles one TCR beta chain with its context. The sample originates from a study of blood T cell repertoires in COVID-19. Turning to the study itself: Some COVID-19 samples were acute and others convalescent; all came from the United States, Italy and Spain. T cells, B-cell-depleted T cells, or PBMCs supplied cDNA or gDNA.

Authors' processing steps: Reference gene primer amplification gave estimated nucleated cell counts. TCRdb's table, derived via immunoSEQ multiplex PCR, lists solely in-frame clones and lacks some. V and J calls and clone size are given by that table; D and trimming were obtained from the DNA. The table shows around 97,000 clones, with approximately 84% occurring only once. Per the germline V gene, CDR1 is KGHSH and CDR2 is LQKENI. The CDR3 extends over 12 amino acids. Trimming removed 6 bases at V and 7 bases at J, with 9 bases between. This clonotype was sampled from a man aged 70-80 years with acute or convalescent COVID-19. The specimen sequenced was peripheral blood. V gene TRBV18 combines with J gene TRBJ2-2; D is possibly TRBD1 (6 bases). CDR3 in DNA: TGTGCCAGCTCGCAACAGGGCGGGGAGCTGTTTTTT. Its translation is CASSQQGGELFF.